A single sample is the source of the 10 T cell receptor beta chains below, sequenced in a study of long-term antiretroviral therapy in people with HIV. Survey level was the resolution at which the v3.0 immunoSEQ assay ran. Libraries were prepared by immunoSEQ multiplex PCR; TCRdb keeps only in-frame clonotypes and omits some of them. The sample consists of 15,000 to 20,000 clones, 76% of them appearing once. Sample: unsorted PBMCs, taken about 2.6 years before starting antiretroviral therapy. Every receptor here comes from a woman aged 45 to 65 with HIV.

The CDR3 DNA reads TGCAGCGTTGGAAGGACAGGTTTTAACAATGAGCAGTTCTTC. Its translation is CSVGRTGFNNEQFF. The chain joins TRBV29-1 to TRBJ2-1, with 7 nucleotides matching TRBD1. Germline V lookup: CDR1 SQVTM, CDR2 ANQGSEA. V was clipped by 4 bases and J by 5 bases; unmatched bases: 8. This CDR3 spans 14 amino acids.

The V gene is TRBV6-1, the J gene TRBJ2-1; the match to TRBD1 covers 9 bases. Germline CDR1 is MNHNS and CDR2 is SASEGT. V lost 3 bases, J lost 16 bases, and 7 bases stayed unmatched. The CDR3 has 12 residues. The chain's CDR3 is CASSEDRDREFF. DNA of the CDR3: TGTGCCAGCAGTGAGGACCGGGACAGGGAATTCTTC.

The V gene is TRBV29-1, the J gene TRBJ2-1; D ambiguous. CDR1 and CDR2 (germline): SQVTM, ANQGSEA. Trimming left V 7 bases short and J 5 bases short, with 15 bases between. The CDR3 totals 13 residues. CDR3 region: CSGAPGKHNEQFF. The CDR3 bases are TGCAGCGGGGCCCCCGGTAAGCACAATGAGCAGTTCTTC.

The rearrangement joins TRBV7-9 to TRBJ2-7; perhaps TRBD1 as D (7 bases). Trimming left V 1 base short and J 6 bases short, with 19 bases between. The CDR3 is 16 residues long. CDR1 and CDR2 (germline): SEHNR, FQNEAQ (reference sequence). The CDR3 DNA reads TGTGCCAGCAGCTTAGAGGGGGCGAGGTTAGCGGCCGAGCAGTACGTC. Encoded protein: CASSLEGARLAAEQYV.

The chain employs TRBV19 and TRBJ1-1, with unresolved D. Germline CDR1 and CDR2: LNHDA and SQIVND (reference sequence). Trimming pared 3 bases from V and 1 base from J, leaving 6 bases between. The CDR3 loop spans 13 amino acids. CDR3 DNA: TGTGCCAGTAGTATGGCTACGAACACTGAAGCTTTCTTT. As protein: CASSMATNTEAFF.

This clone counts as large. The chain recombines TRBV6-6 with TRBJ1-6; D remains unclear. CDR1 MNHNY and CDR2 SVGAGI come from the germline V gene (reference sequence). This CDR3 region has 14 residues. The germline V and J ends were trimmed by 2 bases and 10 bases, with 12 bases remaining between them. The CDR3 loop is CASSYTAGGSPLHF. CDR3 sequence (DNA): TGTGCCAGCAGTTACACGGCGGGCGGCTCACCCCTCCACTTT.

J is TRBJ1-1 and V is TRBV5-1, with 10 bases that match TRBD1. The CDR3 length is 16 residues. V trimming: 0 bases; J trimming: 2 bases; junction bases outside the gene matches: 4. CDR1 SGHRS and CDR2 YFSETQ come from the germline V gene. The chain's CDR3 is CASSLADRGRNTEAFF. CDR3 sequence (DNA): TGCGCCAGCAGCTTGGCTGACAGGGGGCGTAACACTGAAGCTTTCTTT.

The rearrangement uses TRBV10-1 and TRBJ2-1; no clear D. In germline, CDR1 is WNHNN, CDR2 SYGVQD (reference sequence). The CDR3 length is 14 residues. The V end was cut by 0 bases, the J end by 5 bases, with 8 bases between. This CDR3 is CASSESGVDNEQFF. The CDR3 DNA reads TGCGCCAGCAGTGAGTCTGGGGTTGACAATGAGCAGTTCTTC.

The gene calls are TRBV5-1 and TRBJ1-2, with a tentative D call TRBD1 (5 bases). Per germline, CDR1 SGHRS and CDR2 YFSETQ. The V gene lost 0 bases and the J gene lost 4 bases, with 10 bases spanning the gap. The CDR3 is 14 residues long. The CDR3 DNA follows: TGCGCCAGCAGCTTGGAACAGGTGCGCTATGGCTACACCTTC. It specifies CASSLEQVRYGYTF.

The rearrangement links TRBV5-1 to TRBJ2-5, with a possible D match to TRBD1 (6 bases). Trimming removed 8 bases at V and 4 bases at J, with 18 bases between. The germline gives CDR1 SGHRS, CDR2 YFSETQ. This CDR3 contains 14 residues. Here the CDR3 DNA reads TGCGCCAGTTACAGGGACGGTGGCGGAGAGACCCAGTACTTC. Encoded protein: CASYRDGGGETQYF.